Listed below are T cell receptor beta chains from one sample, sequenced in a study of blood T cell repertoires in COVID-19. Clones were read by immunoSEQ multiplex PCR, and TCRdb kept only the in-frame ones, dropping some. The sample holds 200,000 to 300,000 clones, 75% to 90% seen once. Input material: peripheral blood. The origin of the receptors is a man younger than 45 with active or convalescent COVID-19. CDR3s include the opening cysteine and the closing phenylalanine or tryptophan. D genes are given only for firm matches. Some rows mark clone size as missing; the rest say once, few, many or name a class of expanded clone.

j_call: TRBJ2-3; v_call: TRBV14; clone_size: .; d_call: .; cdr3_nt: TGTGCCAGCAGCCTGGGTCGGGGGGCCTTCGTAGTATCCCCAGATACGCAGTATTTT; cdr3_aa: CASSLGRGAFVVSPDTQYF
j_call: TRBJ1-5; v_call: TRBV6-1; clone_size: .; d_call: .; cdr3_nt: TGTGCCAGCAGTGAACTTCGGGGGGGACCCAATCAGCCCCAGCATTTT; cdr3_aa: CASSELRGGPNQPQHF
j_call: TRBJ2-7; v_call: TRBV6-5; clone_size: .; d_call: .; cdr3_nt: TGTGCTGCGAGGGGGGGCGAGGAGCAGTACTTC; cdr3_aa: CAARGGEEQYF
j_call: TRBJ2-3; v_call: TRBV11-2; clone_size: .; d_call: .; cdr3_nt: TGTGCCAGCAGCCTCACCAGGGGATCAGATACGCAGTATTTT; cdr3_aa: CASSLTRGSDTQYF
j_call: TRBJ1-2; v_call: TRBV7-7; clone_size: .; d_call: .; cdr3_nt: TGTGCCAGCAGCTGTAGACAGTTCCTAAACTATGGCTACACCTTC; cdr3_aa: CASSCRQFLNYGYTF
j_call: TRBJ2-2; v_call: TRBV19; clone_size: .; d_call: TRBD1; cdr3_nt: TGTGCCAGTAGTACCGATAGGGGGCTAGCCGGGGAGCTGTTTTTT; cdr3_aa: CASSTDRGLAGELFF
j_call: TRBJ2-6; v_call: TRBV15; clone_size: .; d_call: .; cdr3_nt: TGTGCCACCACTAGACTGTTCTCTGGGGCCAACGTCCTGACTTTC; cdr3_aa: CATTRLFSGANVLTF
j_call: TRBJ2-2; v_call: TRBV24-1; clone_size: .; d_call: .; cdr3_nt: TGTGCCACCAGTGGAGGCGGGGAGCTGTTTTTT; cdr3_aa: CATSGGGELFF
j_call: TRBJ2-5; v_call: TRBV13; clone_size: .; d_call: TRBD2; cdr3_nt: TGTGCCAGCAGCCCCGTCGGGACTACACAAGAGACCCAGTACTTC; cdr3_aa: CASSPVGTTQETQYF
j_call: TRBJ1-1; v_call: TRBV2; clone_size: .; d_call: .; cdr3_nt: TGTGCCAGCAGCGACCCCTTCTCGGGGGCTTTCTTT; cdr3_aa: CASSDPFSGAFF
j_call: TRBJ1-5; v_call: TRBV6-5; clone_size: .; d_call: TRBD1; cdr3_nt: TGTGCCAGCAGTTATGGGCAGGGGGCGAATCAGCCCCAGCATTTT; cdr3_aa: CASSYGQGANQPQHF
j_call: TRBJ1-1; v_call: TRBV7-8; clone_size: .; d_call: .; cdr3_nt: TGTGCCAGCAGCTCGCAGGGGAACACTGAAGCTTTCTTT; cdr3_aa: CASSSQGNTEAFF
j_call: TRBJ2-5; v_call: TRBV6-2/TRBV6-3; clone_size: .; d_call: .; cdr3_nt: TGTGCCAGCAGTTACTGGCGATACACGGGTGAGGAGACCCAGTACTTC; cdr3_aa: CASSYWRYTGEETQYF
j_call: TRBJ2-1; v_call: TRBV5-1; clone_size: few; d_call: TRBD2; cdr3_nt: TGCGCCAGCAGCTTGGAGACTAGCGGGGGGGCTAGAGATGAGCAGTTCTTC; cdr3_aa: CASSLETSGGARDEQFF
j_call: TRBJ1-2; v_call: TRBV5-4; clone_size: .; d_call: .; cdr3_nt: TGTGCCAGCAGCTATAACGGTTGGGGCTACACCTTC; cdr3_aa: CASSYNGWGYTF
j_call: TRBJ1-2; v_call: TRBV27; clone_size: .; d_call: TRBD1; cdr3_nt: TGTGCCAGCAGTTTATCAGGGGGCTATGGCTATGGCTACACCTTC; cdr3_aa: CASSLSGGYGYGYTF
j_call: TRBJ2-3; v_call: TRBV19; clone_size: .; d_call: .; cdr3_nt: TGTGCCAGTAGTATAGATCAAGCAGGTACGCAGTATTTT; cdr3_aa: CASSIDQAGTQYF
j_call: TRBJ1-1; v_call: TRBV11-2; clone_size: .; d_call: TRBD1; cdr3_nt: TGTGCCAGCAGCGCCCGGGACAGAGCCACTGAAGCTTTCTTT; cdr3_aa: CASSARDRATEAFF
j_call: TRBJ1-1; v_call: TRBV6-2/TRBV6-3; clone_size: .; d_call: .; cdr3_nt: TGTGCCAGCAGTCTACAGGTGAACACTGAAGCTTTCTTT; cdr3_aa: CASSLQVNTEAFF
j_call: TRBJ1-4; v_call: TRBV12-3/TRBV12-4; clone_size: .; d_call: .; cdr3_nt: TGTGCCAGCAGCAAAGAGATTGAGGAAAAACTGTTTTTT; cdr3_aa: CASSKEIEEKLFF
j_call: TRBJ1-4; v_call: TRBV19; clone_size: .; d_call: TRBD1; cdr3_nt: TGTGCCAGTAGGTTACAGGGGGAACTGTTTTTT; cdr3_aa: CASRLQGELFF
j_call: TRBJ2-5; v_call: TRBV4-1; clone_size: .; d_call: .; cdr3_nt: TGCGCCAGCAGCCAAGCGACTAGCCAAGAGACCCAGTACTTC; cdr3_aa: CASSQATSQETQYF
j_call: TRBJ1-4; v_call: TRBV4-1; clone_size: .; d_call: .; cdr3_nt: TGCGCCAGCAGCCAGGGACTTAGGGAAAAACTGTTTTTT; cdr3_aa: CASSQGLREKLFF
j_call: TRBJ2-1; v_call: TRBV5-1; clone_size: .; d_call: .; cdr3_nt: TGCGCCAGCAGCTTGAATATGGGACTCCGGGGCTCCTTCTCCTACAATGAGCAGTTCTTC; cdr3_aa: CASSLNMGLRGSFSYNEQFF
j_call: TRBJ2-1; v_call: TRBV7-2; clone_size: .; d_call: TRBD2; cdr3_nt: TGTGCCAGCAGCCCCCCCGGGGGGAGGAATGAGCAGTTCTTC; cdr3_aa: CASSPPGGRNEQFF
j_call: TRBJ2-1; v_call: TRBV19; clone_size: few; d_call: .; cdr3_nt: TGTGCCAGTAGTATCGGGGAGGACTCCTACAATGAGCAGTTCTTC; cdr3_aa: CASSIGEDSYNEQFF
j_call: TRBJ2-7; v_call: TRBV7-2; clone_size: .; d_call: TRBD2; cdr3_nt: TGTGCCAGCAGCTTTAGCGGGGCCTCCTACGAGCAGTACTTC; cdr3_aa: CASSFSGASYEQYF
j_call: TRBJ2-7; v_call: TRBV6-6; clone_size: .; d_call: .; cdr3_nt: TGTGCCAGCAAACTGCGACAGAGCTCCTACGAGCAGTACTTC; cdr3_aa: CASKLRQSSYEQYF
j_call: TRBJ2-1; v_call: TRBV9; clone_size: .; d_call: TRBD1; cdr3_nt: TGTGCCAGCAGCGCCCCCCCTACAGGACAGGGGTACAATGAGCAGTTCTTC; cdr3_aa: CASSAPPTGQGYNEQFF
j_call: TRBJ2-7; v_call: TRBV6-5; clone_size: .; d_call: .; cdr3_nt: TGTGCCAGCAGGGAGTTGGGAGGTACCTACGAGCAGTACTTC; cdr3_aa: CASRELGGTYEQYF
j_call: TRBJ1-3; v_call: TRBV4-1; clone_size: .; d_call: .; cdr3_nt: TGCGCCAGCAGCCCGGCTGGAAACACCATATATTTT; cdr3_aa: CASSPAGNTIYF
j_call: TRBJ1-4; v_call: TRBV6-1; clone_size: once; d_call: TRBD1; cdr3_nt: TGTGCCAGCAGAGGGACAGGGAGGAGTGAAAAACTGTTTTTT; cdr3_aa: CASRGTGRSEKLFF
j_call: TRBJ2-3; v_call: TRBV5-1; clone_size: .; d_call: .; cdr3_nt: TGCGCCAGCAGCTTGGTAGGGGGTACCCTCCGCACAGATACGCAGTATTTT; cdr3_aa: CASSLVGGTLRTDTQYF
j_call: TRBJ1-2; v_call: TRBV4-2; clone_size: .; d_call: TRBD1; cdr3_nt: TGTGCCAGCAGCCGGGAATGGCAGGGGGCGAATGGGATTGAGGATGGCTACACCTTC; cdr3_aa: CASSREWQGANGIEDGYTF
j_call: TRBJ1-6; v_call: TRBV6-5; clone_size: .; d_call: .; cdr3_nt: TGTGCCAGCTCCCGCAAGGACAGTAATTCACCCCTCCACTTT; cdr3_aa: CASSRKDSNSPLHF
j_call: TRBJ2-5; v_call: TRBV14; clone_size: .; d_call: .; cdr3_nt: TGTGCCAGCAGCCAAGATCTCGCTAGCTCACAGTACTTC; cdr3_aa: CASSQDLASSQYF
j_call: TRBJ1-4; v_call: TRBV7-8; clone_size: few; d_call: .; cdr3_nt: TGTGCCAGCAGCCCCGTTCTTGTGGGCGAGGAAAAACTGTTTTTT; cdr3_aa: CASSPVLVGEEKLFF
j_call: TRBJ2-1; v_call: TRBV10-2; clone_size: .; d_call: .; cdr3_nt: TGCGCCAGCAGAGGCAAATCGGGGGACCATTACAATGAGCAGTTCTTC; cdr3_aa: CASRGKSGDHYNEQFF
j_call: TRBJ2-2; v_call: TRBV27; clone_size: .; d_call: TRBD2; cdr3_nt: TGTGCCAGCAGTTTAGCGGGGGGGCCGAACACCGGGGAGCTGTTTTTT; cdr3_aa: CASSLAGGPNTGELFF
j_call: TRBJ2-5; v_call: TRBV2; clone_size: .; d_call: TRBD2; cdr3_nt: TGTGCCAGCTGCCGGACTAGCGGGGGGCTAGAGACCCAGTACTTC; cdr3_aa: CASCRTSGGLETQYF
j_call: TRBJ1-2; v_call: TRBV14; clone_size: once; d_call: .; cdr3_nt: TGTGCCACCTCACAACAGGTGCTAACTGGCTACACCTTC; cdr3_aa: CATSQQVLTGYTF
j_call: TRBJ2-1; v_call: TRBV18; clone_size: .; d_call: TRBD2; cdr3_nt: TGTGCCAGCTCACCAGCGGGGGAGTCCTACAATGAGCAGTTCTTC; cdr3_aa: CASSPAGESYNEQFF
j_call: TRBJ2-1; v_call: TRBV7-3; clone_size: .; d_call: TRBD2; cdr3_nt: TGTGCCAGCAGCTTAGAGCGGGGGGGCCGCAATGAGCAGTTCTTC; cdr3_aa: CASSLERGGRNEQFF
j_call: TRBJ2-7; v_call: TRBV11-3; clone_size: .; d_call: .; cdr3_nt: TGTGCCAGCAGCTTAGGGGCTCTCTCCTACGAGCAGTACTTC; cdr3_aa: CASSLGALSYEQYF
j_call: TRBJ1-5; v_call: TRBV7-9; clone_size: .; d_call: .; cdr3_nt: TGTGCCAGCAGCCCCGGGGGGACAAGCAATCAGCCCCAGCATTTT; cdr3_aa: CASSPGGTSNQPQHF